Below, one T cell receptor (beta chain) is given with its context. Its cognate antigen is unknown. The source of the sample is a study of cytomegalovirus exposure and HLA in healthy donors. The study, taken as a whole, reports: In vitro, a few CMV-associated chains proved specific for CMV antigens. 164 TCR beta chains were listed as cytomegalovirus-associated. Subsequent analysis revealed that first-cohort TCR clusters tended to co-occur in the approximately 120 validation repertoires.

The length of the CDR3 is 10 residues. Trimming removed 8 bases at V and 8 bases at J, with 7 bases between. Germline assignment: CDR1 MNHEY and CDR2 SVGAGI. The protocol was immunoSEQ multiplex PCR, while the TCRdb copy is restricted to in-frame clones and leaves out a portion. The table shows about 280,000 clones, with roughly 90% occurring only once. The chain recombines TRBV6-5 with TRBJ1-5; D may be TRBD1 (5 bases). The source material was PBMCs. The receptor's source is a woman between 18 and 30 years old in good health and CMV-seronegative. The CDR3 sequence is CASGREPQHF. For the CDR3, the DNA is TGTGCCAGCGGCAGGGAGCCCCAGCATTTT.